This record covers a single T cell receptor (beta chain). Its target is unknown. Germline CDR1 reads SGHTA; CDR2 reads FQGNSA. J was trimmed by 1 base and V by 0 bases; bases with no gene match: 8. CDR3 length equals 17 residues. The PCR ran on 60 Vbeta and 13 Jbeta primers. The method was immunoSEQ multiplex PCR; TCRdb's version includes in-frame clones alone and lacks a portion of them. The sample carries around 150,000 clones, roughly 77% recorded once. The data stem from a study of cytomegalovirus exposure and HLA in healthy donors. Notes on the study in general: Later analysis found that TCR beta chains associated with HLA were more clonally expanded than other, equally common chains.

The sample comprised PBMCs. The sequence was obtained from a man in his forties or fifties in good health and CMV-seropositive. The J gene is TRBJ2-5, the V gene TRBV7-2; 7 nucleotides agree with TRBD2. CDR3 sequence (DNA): TGTGCCAGCAGCTTAGCGAGGGCTAGCGGCTCCCAAGAGACCCAGTACTTC. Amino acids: CASSLARASGSQETQYF.